These T cell receptor beta chains were read from a single sample in a study of blood T cell repertoires in COVID-19. Some clones are missing from TCRdb's copy, which holds only in-frame ones; the method was immunoSEQ multiplex PCR. Seen here are 150,000 to 180,000 clones, 75% to 95% observed once, and the top ten hold less than 0.6%. The sample was peripheral blood. These receptors originate from a man in his forties or fifties with acute or convalescent COVID-19. Each CDR3 is given with its conserved first and last residue. Each record gives: clone size, CDR3 length, D gene, V gene, J gene, CDR3 DNA, CDR3 protein. A D gene is named only where the DNA matches it firmly. Clone sizes are given selectively: once, few, many, or a class where the clone is expanded.

abundance: once; len: 13; d_gene: .; v_gene: TRBV19; j_gene: TRBJ2-1; CDR3nt: TGTGCCAGTAGCGACTTTACCTACAATGAGCAGTTCTTC; CDR3aa: CASSDFTYNEQFF
abundance: .; len: 12; d_gene: .; v_gene: TRBV27; j_gene: TRBJ2-3; CDR3nt: TGTGCCAGCAGTAGACAATGGGATACGCAGTATTTT; CDR3aa: CASSRQWDTQYF
abundance: .; len: 16; d_gene: .; v_gene: TRBV19; j_gene: TRBJ2-2; CDR3nt: TGTGCCAGTAGGGAGGGGACCCGCGCGAACACCGGGGAGCTGTTTTTT; CDR3aa: CASREGTRANTGELFF
abundance: .; len: 14; d_gene: TRBD1; v_gene: TRBV7-9; j_gene: TRBJ1-1; CDR3nt: TGTGCCAGCAGCCGCGGGACAGTGAACACTGAAGCTTTCTTT; CDR3aa: CASSRGTVNTEAFF
abundance: .; len: 11; d_gene: .; v_gene: TRBV28; j_gene: TRBJ2-3; CDR3nt: TGTGCCAGCAGCAAACTATATACGCAGTATTTT; CDR3aa: CASSKLYTQYF
abundance: .; len: 15; d_gene: .; v_gene: TRBV18; j_gene: TRBJ2-3; CDR3nt: TGTGCCAGCTCACCACGCGGATTTACCACAGATACGCAGTATTTT; CDR3aa: CASSPRGFTTDTQYF
abundance: .; len: 17; d_gene: TRBD1; v_gene: TRBV19; j_gene: TRBJ1-6; CDR3nt: TGTGCCAAGACGATAAATTCGGGACAGGGGGCTTGTTCACCCCTCCACTTT; CDR3aa: CAKTINSGQGACSPLHF
abundance: .; len: 13; d_gene: .; v_gene: TRBV6-5; j_gene: TRBJ1-5; CDR3nt: TGTGCCAGCAGTTATGAGTACAATCAGCCCCAGCATTTT; CDR3aa: CASSYEYNQPQHF
abundance: .; len: 11; d_gene: .; v_gene: TRBV28; j_gene: TRBJ2-7; CDR3nt: TGTGCCAGCACAGCGGCAAACGAGCAGTACTTC; CDR3aa: CASTAANEQYF
abundance: .; len: 15; d_gene: .; v_gene: TRBV11-3; j_gene: TRBJ2-7; CDR3nt: TGTGCCAGCAGCTTAGCTACAGGGCGACGCTACGAGCAGTACTTC; CDR3aa: CASSLATGRRYEQYF
abundance: .; len: 14; d_gene: TRBD2; v_gene: TRBV29-1; j_gene: TRBJ2-1; CDR3nt: TGCAGCGTTACGACTAGCGGGATCTACAATGAGCAGTTCTTC; CDR3aa: CSVTTSGIYNEQFF
abundance: .; len: 13; d_gene: TRBD1; v_gene: TRBV20-1; j_gene: TRBJ1-2; CDR3nt: TGCAGTGCTAGTAATCTCAGGGGGGATGGCTACACCTTC; CDR3aa: CSASNLRGDGYTF
abundance: .; len: 16; d_gene: .; v_gene: TRBV27; j_gene: TRBJ1-6; CDR3nt: TGTGCCAGCAGTTATTTGAGATCCCACGGTAATTCACCCCTCCACTTT; CDR3aa: CASSYLRSHGNSPLHF
abundance: .; len: 14; d_gene: .; v_gene: TRBV2; j_gene: TRBJ2-2; CDR3nt: TGTGCCAGCAACGGCGGGACCGGGGCCGGGGAGCTGTTTTTT; CDR3aa: CASNGGTGAGELFF
abundance: .; len: 15; d_gene: TRBD2; v_gene: TRBV5-1; j_gene: TRBJ2-1; CDR3nt: TGCGCCAGCAGCCCACTAGCGGGAGCAAACAATGAGCAGTTCTTC; CDR3aa: CASSPLAGANNEQFF
abundance: .; len: 14; d_gene: TRBD1; v_gene: TRBV19; j_gene: TRBJ1-1; CDR3nt: TGTGCCAGTAGTACCCGCGACAGGGGCCCTGAAGCTTTCTTT; CDR3aa: CASSTRDRGPEAFF
abundance: .; len: 15; d_gene: TRBD1; v_gene: TRBV18; j_gene: TRBJ2-2; CDR3nt: TGTGCCAGCTCACCGGACAGGCAAAAACCCGGGGAGCTGTTTTTT; CDR3aa: CASSPDRQKPGELFF
abundance: .; len: 18; d_gene: TRBD1; v_gene: TRBV9; j_gene: TRBJ1-3; CDR3nt: TGTGCCAGCAGCGGGAACCAGGGACAGGGTGGCTCTGGAAACACCATATATTTT; CDR3aa: CASSGNQGQGGSGNTIYF
abundance: .; len: 16; d_gene: TRBD1; v_gene: TRBV5-1; j_gene: TRBJ1-4; CDR3nt: TGCGCCAGCAGCTTGGGACAGGGGGCGACTAATGAAAAACTGTTTTTT; CDR3aa: CASSLGQGATNEKLFF
abundance: .; len: 17; d_gene: TRBD2; v_gene: TRBV3-1/TRBV3-2; j_gene: TRBJ2-3; CDR3nt: TGTGCCAGCAGCCAGCCAGACGGCGGGAGGGCCGGAGATACGCAGTATTTT; CDR3aa: CASSQPDGGRAGDTQYF
abundance: .; len: 15; d_gene: .; v_gene: TRBV5-4; j_gene: TRBJ2-5; CDR3nt: TGTGCCAGCAGCCCCCGTCGGGGGTCGTGGGAGACCCAGTACTTC; CDR3aa: CASSPRRGSWETQYF
abundance: once; len: 15; d_gene: .; v_gene: TRBV19; j_gene: TRBJ2-7; CDR3nt: TGTGCCAGTAGTATTGCCCGGGGGAGTCCCTACGAGCAGTACTTC; CDR3aa: CASSIARGSPYEQYF
abundance: .; len: 14; d_gene: .; v_gene: TRBV6-2/TRBV6-3; j_gene: TRBJ1-2; CDR3nt: TGTGCCAGCAGTTCCCCGGCCCCAAGAGGTGGCTACACCTTC; CDR3aa: CASSSPAPRGGYTF
abundance: .; len: 14; d_gene: .; v_gene: TRBV11-2; j_gene: TRBJ1-1; CDR3nt: TGTGCCAGCAGCTTAGGATCAGGGAACACTGAAGCTTTCTTT; CDR3aa: CASSLGSGNTEAFF
abundance: .; len: 16; d_gene: .; v_gene: TRBV4-3; j_gene: TRBJ2-3; CDR3nt: TGCGCCAGCAGCCGAGCCGGACAGCTTAGCACAGATACGCAGTATTTT; CDR3aa: CASSRAGQLSTDTQYF
abundance: once; len: 16; d_gene: TRBD1; v_gene: TRBV6-1; j_gene: TRBJ1-2; CDR3nt: TGTGCCAGCAGTGCCGTACAGGGGGCCGGTCTTTATGGCTACACCTTC; CDR3aa: CASSAVQGAGLYGYTF
abundance: .; len: 15; d_gene: TRBD2; v_gene: TRBV5-1; j_gene: TRBJ2-3; CDR3nt: TGCGCCAGCAGCTTGGTAGGACTAGCCTTAGATACGCAGTATTTT; CDR3aa: CASSLVGLALDTQYF
abundance: .; len: 14; d_gene: TRBD1; v_gene: TRBV6-4; j_gene: TRBJ1-6; CDR3nt: TGTGCCAGCAGTGAGACAGGGGGCCATTCACCCCTCCACTTT; CDR3aa: CASSETGGHSPLHF
abundance: .; len: 16; d_gene: .; v_gene: TRBV29-1; j_gene: TRBJ1-1; CDR3nt: TGCAGCGTTGGGAGGGGAAGAACTCGGATGAACACTGAAGCTTTCTTT; CDR3aa: CSVGRGRTRMNTEAFF
abundance: .; len: 15; d_gene: .; v_gene: TRBV9; j_gene: TRBJ1-2; CDR3nt: TGTGCCAGCAGCGTAGTAGAGGGCGCGAACTATGGCTACACCTTC; CDR3aa: CASSVVEGANYGYTF
abundance: .; len: 14; d_gene: .; v_gene: TRBV28; j_gene: TRBJ1-5; CDR3nt: TGTGCCAGTGAAAACCGGTATAGCAATCAGCCCCAGCATTTT; CDR3aa: CASENRYSNQPQHF
abundance: .; len: 20; d_gene: TRBD1; v_gene: TRBV4-3; j_gene: TRBJ2-3; CDR3nt: TGCGCCAGCAGCCCTCAGACAGGGGGCGGGAGCGGGGGTTCTAAAGATACGCAGTATTTT; CDR3aa: CASSPQTGGGSGGSKDTQYF
abundance: medium-sized; len: 18; d_gene: .; v_gene: TRBV19; j_gene: TRBJ1-6; CDR3nt: TGTGCCAGTAGTATAAACGCCGGGACCGGGAGTGCGCATTCACCCCTCCACTTT; CDR3aa: CASSINAGTGSAHSPLHF